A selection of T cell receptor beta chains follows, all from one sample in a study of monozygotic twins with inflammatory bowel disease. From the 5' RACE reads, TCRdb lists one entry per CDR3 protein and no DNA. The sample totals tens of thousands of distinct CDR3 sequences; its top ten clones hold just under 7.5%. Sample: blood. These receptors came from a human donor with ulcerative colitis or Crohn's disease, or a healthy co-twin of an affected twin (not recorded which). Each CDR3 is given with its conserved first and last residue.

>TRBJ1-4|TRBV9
CASSVASTNEKLFF
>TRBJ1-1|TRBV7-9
CASSPTRDRTEAFF
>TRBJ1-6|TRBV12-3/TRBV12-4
CASSPGRGNSPLHF
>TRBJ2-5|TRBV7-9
CASSLRGQETQYF
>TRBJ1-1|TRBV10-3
CAIRGKGGTEAFF
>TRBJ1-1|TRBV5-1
CASRAGAGIFTEAFF
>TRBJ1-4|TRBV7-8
CASSLPTGANEKLFF
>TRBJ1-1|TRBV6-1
CASITDGEAFF
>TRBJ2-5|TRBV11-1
CASSLLLPGQGSRETQYF
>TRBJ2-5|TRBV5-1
CASSSGTRGQETQYF
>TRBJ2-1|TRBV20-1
CSARPDRGRRDEQFF
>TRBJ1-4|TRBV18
CASSTDLGRTGLFF
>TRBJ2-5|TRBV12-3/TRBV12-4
CASRRGYQETQYF
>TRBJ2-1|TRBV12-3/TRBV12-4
CASSFVRGGYNEQFF
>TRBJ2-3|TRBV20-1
CSAELAGDGGQYF
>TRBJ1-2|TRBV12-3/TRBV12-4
CASSSSWVGGYTF
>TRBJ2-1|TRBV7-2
CASSLGRGSYNEQFF
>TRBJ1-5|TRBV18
CASSRLQGNQPQHF
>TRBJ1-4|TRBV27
CASRPHGSTNEKLFF
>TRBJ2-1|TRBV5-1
CASSRYTGTEHNEQFF
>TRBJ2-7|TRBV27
CASSFRDRPTYEQYF
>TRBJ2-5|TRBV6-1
CASSRTASASLIETQYF
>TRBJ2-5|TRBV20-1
CSARDSGGYGETQYF
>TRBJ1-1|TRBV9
CASSVTGESTEAFF
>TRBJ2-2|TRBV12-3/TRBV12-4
CASSWRGPNTGELFF
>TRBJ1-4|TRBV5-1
CASSLPGQGRNEKLFF
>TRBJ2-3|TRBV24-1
CATSDPGGARSTDTQYF
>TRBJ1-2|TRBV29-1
CSVVLSSPNYGYTF
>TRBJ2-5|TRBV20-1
CSAPVSGGGAETQYF
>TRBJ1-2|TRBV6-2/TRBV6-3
CASSRPPITNYGYTF
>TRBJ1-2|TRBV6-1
CASEDRGLWGYTF
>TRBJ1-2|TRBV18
CASSPPGQGQFGGYTF
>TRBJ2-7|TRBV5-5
CASSLGHTISYEQYF
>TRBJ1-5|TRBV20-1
CSVRRAGVNQPQHF
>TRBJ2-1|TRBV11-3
CASSLAGSGGGGEQFF